This TCR beta chain was identified during a study of human T cells and chemical hapten exposure. Turning to this clonotype: No antigen is known for it.

Study-wide findings and caveats: TCRs exceeding a frequency of 1 in 1000 stayed unchanged under DPC sensitization.

The V gene lost 4 bases and the J gene lost 4 bases, with 17 bases spanning the gap. The CDR3 length is 15 residues. CDR1 and CDR2 (germline): SGDLS, YYNGEE. TCRdb re-analysed the RACE reads in MiXCR, keeping a single row per CDR3 protein. The sample consists of about 28,000 distinct CDR3 sequences, 7% to 8.5% of them appearing once. Time point specified: healthy volunteer bleed at 2 weeks. From whole blood left unfractionated, total RNA was extracted. This TCR was sampled from a human donor in good health. Some clones in this sample may be carry-over from other donors' samples. Specimen: whole blood. The chain couples TRBV9 to TRBJ2-5; D could derive from TRBD1 or TRBD2 (6 bases each). CDR3 sequence: CASSPEGGWIETQYF. The CDR3 DNA is TGTGCCAGCAGCCCGGAGGGGGGATGGATAGAGACCCAGTACTTC.